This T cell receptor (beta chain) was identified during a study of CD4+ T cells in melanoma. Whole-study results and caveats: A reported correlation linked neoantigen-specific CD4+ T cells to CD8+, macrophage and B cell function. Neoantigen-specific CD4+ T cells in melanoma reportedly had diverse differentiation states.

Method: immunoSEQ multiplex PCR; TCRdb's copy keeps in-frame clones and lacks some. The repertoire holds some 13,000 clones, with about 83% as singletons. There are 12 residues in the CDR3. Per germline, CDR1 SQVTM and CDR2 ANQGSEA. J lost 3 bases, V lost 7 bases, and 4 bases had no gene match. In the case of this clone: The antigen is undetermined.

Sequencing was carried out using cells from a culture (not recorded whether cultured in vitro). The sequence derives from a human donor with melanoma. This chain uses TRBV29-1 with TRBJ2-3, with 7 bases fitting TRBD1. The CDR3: CSGGTATDTQYF. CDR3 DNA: TGCAGCGGGGGGACAGCAACAGATACGCAGTATTTT.